The clone carrying this T cell receptor (beta chain) has more than one count but fewer than ten. The CDR3 runs to 15 residues. CDR1 and CDR2 (germline): SGHDT, YYEEEE. V gave up 2 bases and J gave up 8 bases; unmatched junction bases: 10. This record belongs to a study of response to subunit inactivated influenza vaccine. A single record per CDR3 protein comes from TCRdb applying MiXCR to the RT-PCR reads. The profile shows hundreds of thousands of distinct CDR3 sequences, approximately 10% of them singletons. The sample was also linked to a second study, of T cells expressing NK-cell markers. From that second work: cDNA encoding TCR beta was synthesized via 5'RACE template switching incorporating UMIs. Sorting was limited to alpha-beta TCR-expressing T cells with an anti-gamma-delta TCR antibody in several experiments. As a fraction of CD8+ T cells, dominant NKG2C+ clonotypes reached roughly 1.0-7.0% in 5 to 7 donors.

This TCR was sampled from a man aged 45-65 years who received an inactivated influenza vaccine. J is TRBJ2-1 and V is TRBV5-6; TRBD2 matches 7 bases. This sample comprised PBMCs from blood, obtained on the day of vaccination. CDR3 in DNA: TGTGCCAGCAGCTTAGCGGGGAGGGCCAGTCATGAGCAGTTCTTC. It encodes CASSLAGRASHEQFF.